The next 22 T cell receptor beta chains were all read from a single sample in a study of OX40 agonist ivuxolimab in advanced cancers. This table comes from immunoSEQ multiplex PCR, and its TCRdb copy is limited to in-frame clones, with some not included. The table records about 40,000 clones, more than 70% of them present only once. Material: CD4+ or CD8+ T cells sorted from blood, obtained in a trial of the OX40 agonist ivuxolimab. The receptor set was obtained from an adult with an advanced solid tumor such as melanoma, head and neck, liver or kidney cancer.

CDR3 nucleotide sequence: TGTGCCAGCAGCTTCGGGCCCGAGGGAGATAGCAATCAGCCCCAGCATTTT. Protein: CASSFGPEGDSNQPQHF. The chain links TRBV7-9 to TRBJ1-5; no definite D call. This CDR3 has 17 residues. Germline V gives CDR1 SEHNR, CDR2 FQNEAQ (reference sequence). The V and J ends lost 3 bases and 0 bases respectively, with 15 bases between them.

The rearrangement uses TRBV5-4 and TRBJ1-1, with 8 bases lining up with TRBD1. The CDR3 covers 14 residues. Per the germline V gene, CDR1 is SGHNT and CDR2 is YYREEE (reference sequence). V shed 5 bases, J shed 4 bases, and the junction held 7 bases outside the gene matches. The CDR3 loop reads CASSDTGGSTEAFF. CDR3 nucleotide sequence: TGTGCCAGCAGTGATACAGGGGGGAGCACTGAAGCTTTCTTT.

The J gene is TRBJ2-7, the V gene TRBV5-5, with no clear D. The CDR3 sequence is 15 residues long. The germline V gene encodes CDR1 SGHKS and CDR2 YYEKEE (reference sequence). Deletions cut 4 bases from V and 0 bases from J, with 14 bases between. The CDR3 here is CASSPPGPSSYEQYF. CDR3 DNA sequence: TGTGCCAGCAGCCCGCCGGGCCCAAGCTCCTACGAGCAGTACTTC. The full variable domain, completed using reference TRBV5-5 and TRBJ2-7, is DAGVTQSPTHLIKTRGQQVTLRCSPISGHKSVSWYQQVLGQGPQFIFQYYEKEERGRGNFPDRFSARQFPNYSSELNVNALLLGDSALYLCASSPPGPSSYEQYFGPGTRLTVT.

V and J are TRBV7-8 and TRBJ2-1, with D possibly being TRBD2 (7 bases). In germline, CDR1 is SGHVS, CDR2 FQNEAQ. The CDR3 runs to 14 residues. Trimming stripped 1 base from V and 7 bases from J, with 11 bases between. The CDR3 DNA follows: TGTGCCAGCAGCTTAGAGGGGGGGATGAATGAGCAGTTCTTC. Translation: CASSLEGGMNEQFF.

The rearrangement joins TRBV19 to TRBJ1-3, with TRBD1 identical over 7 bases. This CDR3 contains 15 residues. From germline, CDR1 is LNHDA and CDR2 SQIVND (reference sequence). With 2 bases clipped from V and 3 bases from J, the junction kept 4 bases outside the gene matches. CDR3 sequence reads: CASSISGGSGNTIYF. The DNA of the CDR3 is TGTGCCAGTAGTATATCAGGGGGAAGTGGAAACACCATATATTTT.

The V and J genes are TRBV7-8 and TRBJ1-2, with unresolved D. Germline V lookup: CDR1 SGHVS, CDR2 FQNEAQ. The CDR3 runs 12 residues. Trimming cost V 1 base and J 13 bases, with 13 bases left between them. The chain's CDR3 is CASSLGGRDRTF. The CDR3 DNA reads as TGTGCCAGCAGCTTAGGAGGGAGAGACCGCACCTTC.

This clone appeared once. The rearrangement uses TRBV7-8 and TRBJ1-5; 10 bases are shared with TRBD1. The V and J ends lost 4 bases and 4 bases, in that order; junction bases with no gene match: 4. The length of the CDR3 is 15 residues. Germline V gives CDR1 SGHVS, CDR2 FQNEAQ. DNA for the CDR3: TGTGCCAGCAGCTGGGGACAGGGGCTGAATCAGCCCCAGCATTTT. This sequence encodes CASSWGQGLNQPQHF. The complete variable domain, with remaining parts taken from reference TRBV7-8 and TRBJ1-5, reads GAGVSQSPRYKVAKRGQDVALRCDPISGHVSLFWYQQALGQGPEFLTYFQNEAQLDKSGLPSDRFFAERPEGSVSTLKIQRTQQEDSAVYLCASSWGQGLNQPQHFGDGTRLSIL.

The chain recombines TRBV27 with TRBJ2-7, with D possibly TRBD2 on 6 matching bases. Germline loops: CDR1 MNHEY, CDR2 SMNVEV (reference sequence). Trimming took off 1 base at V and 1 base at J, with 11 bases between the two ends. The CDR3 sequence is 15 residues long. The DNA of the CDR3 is TGTGCCAGCAGTTTATATAGCGGAGGATCCTACGAGCAGTACTTC. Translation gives CASSLYSGGSYEQYF.

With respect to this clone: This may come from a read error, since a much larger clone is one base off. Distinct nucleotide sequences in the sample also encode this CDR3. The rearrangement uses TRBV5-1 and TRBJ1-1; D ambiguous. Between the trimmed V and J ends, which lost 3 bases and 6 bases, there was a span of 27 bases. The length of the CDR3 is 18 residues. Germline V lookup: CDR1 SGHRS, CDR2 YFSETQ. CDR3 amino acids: CASSSGFLRAAHGPEAFF. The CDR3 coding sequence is TGCGCCAGCAGCTCGGGTTTTCTCCGGGCCGCTCATGGCCCTGAAGCTTTCTTT.

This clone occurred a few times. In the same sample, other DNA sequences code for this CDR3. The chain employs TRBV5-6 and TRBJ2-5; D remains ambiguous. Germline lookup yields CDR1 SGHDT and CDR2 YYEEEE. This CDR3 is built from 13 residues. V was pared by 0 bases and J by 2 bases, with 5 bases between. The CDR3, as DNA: TGTGCCAGCAGCTTGGTTCTACAAGAGACCCAGTACTTC. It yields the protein CASSLVLQETQYF.

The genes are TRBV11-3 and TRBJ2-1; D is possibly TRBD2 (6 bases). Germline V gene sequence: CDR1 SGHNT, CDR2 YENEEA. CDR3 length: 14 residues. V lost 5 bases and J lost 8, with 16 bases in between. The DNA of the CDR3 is TGTGCCAGCAGCCCCGGGACTGTCGTCGATGAGCAGTTCTTC. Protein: CASSPGTVVDEQFF.

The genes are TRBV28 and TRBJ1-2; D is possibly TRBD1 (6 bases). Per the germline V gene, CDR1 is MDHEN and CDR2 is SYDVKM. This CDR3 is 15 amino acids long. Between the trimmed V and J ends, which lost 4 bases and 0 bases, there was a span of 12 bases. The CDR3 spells CASSSQRGANYGYTF. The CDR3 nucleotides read TGTGCCAGCAGTTCTCAGAGGGGGGCTAACTATGGCTACACCTTC.

The CDR3 DNA is TGTGCCAGCAGCCGATCAACAGGGGTTAAGGAAAAACTGTTTTTT. It encodes CASSRSTGVKEKLFF. V and J are TRBV7-6 and TRBJ1-4, with TRBD1 matching 7 bases. Germline CDR1 and CDR2: SGHVS and FNYEAQ. J was trimmed by 8 bases and V by 5 bases; bases with no gene match: 11. This CDR3 contains 15 residues.

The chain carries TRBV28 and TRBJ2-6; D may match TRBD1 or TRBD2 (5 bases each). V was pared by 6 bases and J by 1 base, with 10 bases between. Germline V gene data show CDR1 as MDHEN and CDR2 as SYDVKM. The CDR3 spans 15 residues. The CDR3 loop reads CASRDWGSGANVLTF. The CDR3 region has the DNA TGTGCCAGCAGGGATTGGGGGTCTGGGGCCAACGTCCTGACTTTC.

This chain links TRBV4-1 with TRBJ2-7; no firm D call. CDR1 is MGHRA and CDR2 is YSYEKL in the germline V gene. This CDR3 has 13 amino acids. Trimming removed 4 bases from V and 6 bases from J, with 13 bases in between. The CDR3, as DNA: TGCGCCAGCAGCCCGGTCGACAAGGTCGAGCAGTACTTC. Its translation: CASSPVDKVEQYF.

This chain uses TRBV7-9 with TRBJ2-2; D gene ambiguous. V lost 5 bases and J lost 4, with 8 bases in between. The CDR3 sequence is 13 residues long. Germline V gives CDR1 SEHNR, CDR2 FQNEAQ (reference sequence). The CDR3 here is CASSPRSTGELFF. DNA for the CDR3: TGTGCCAGCAGCCCGCGATCCACCGGGGAGCTGTTTTTT.

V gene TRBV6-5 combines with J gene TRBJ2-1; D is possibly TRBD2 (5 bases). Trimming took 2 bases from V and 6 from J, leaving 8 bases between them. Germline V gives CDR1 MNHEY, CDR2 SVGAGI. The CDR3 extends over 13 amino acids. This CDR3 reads CASSYVGSNEQFF. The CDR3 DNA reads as TGTGCCAGCAGTTACGTAGGGAGCAATGAGCAGTTCTTC.

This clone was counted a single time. The CDR3 protein is CASSLGTGVNQPQHF. DNA for the CDR3: TGTGCCAGCAGCCTCGGGACAGGGGTCAATCAGCCCCAGCATTTT. The rearrangement joins TRBV5-5 to TRBJ1-5; 10 bases line up with TRBD1. Unmatched junction bases numbered 4, after V lost 4 bases and J lost 3 bases. Germline V gene data show CDR1 as SGHKS and CDR2 as YYEKEE (reference sequence). The CDR3 extends over 15 amino acids.

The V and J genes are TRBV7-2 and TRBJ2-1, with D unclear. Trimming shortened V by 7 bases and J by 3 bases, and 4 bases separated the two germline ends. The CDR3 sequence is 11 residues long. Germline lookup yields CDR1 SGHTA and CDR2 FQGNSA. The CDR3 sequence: CASNHYNEQFF. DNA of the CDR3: TGTGCCAGCAATCACTACAATGAGCAGTTCTTC.

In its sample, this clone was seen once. This CDR3 is CASSLGLGVFEAFF. The CDR3, as DNA: TGTGCCAGCAGCTTGGGCCTAGGCGTCTTCGAAGCTTTCTTT. V is TRBV7-9 and J is TRBJ1-1; D unclear. The V gene's germline CDR1 is SEHNR and CDR2 FQNEAQ (reference sequence). There are 14 residues in the CDR3. Trimming took 3 bases from V and 8 from J, leaving 16 bases between them.

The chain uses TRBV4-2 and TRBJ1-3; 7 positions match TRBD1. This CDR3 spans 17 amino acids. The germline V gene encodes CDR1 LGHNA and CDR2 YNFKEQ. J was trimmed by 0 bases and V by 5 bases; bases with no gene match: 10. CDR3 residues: CASSGRDSQSSGNTIYF. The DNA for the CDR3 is TGTGCCAGCAGCGGGAGGGACAGCCAGAGCTCTGGAAACACCATATATTTT.

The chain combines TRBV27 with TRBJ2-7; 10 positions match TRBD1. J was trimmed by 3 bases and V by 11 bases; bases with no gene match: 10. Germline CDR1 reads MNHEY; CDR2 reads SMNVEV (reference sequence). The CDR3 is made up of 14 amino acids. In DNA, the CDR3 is TGTGCCTGCTCATCGAGGACAGGGGGCTACGAGCAGTACTTC. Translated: CACSSRTGGYEQYF.